This TCR beta chain was observed in a study of shared clonotypes between healthy human individuals. Study as a whole: Contributing individuals were a couple of females and three males aged 18 to 49. The study used three CD4 naive, three CD4 memory, two CD8 naive and one CD8 memory plate per donor.

Study conclusions and caveats: In general, naive subsets displayed greater estimated richness than memory subsets did.

Germline CDR1 is KGHSH and CDR2 is LQKENI. J gave up 8 bases and V 1 base, and 11 bases lay outside the gene matches. This CDR3 has 17 amino acids. An assay was performed, and its level was deep. TCRdb's copy holds only in-frame clones and misses some; the assay was immunoSEQ multiplex PCR. The sample holds about 1.4 million clones, approximately 97% seen once. On this clone itself: The antigen is undetermined.

The TCR originated in a man younger than 40 in good health. The chain has TRBV18 and TRBJ2-1; 10 bases fit TRBD1. The sample was naive CD4+ T cells sorted from blood. Subset here: CD45RA+ positively selected. This CDR3 reads CASSPLRGQGLGDEQFF. CDR3 sequence (DNA): TGTGCCAGCTCACCACTTCGGGGACAGGGGCTCGGGGATGAGCAGTTCTTC. Variable domain in full (rest from reference TRBV18 and TRBJ2-1): NAGVMQNPRHLVRRRGQEARLRCSPMKGHSHVYWYRQLPEEGLKFMVYLQKENIIDESGMPKERFSAEFPKEGPSILRIQQVVRGDSAAYFCASSPLRGQGLGDEQFFGPGTRLTVL.